This passage covers 29 T cell receptor beta chains from one sample sequenced in a study of CD8 T cells in ankylosing spondylitis. General study points: A TCR beta motif of 8 or 9 highly homologous variants appeared characteristic of ankylosing spondylitis blood.

TCRdb fed the 5' RACE reads into MiXCR, producing one record per CDR3 protein. The data contain around 770,000 distinct CDR3 sequences, 12% of them singletons. Their antigens are not known. Sequenced: blood, either unsorted or a sorted T cell fraction (not recorded which). These receptors all come from a male donor with ankylosing spondylitis.

The chain is built from TRBV20-1 and TRBJ2-1; TRBD2 aligns across 7 bases. CDR1 is DFQATT, CDR2 SNEGSKA, per germline (reference sequence). The CDR3 has 14 residues. The junction had 9 bases not matched to a gene; V was cut back by 6 bases and J by 4 bases. CDR3 nucleotides: TGCAGTGCCACACTAGCGCGGATGTACAATGAGCAGTTCTTC. The encoded protein is CSATLARMYNEQFF.

The sample holds a few counts of this clonotype. Here the CDR3 DNA reads TGTGCCAGCAGTGTCCTACAAGTACGGACTGAAGCTTTCTTT. Its protein product is CASSVLQVRTEAFF. This sequence joins TRBV6-2 or TRBV6-3 and TRBJ1-1; D not resolved. The V and J ends lost 5 bases and 5 bases respectively, with 15 bases between them. This CDR3 spans 14 amino acids. Germline V CDR1 and CDR2: MNHEY, SVGEGT.

Many counts were recorded for this clonotype. The chain uses TRBV7-9 and TRBJ2-1, with 7 bases fitting TRBD2. V trimming: 4 bases; J trimming: 8 bases; junction bases outside the gene matches: 5. Germline assignment: CDR1 SEHNR and CDR2 FQNEAQ (reference sequence). The CDR3 is made up of 13 amino acids. In DNA form, the CDR3 reads TGTGCCAGCAGCTCGAGACTAGCTGATGAGCAGTTCTTC. Translation gives CASSSRLADEQFF. Full variable domain (rest looked up from reference TRBV7-9 and TRBJ2-1): DTGVSQNPRHKITKRGQNVTFRCDPISEHNRLYWYRQTLGQGPEFLTYFQNEAQLEKSRLLSDRFSAERPKGSFSTLEIQRTEQGDSAMYLCASSSRLADEQFFGPGTRLTVL.

There are a few counts of this clonotype. The chain links TRBV20-1 to TRBJ2-7, with unresolved D. Germline CDR1 is DFQATT and CDR2 is SNEGSKA (reference sequence). Trimming stripped 2 bases from V and 0 bases from J, with 11 bases between. The CDR3 sequence is 14 residues long. In DNA form, the CDR3 reads TGCAGTGCTAGAAGTGCGGCGTACTCCTACGAGCAGTACTTC. This encodes CSARSAAYSYEQYF.

This clonotype was detected a few times. The chain carries TRBV7-2 and TRBJ2-3; tentatively, D is TRBD1 (6 bases). Germline CDR1 reads SGHTA; CDR2 reads FQGNSA. This CDR3 contains 15 residues. V was cut by 2 bases and J by 4 bases, with 13 bases left in between. The CDR3: CASSLNRVGADTQYF. DNA of the CDR3: TGTGCCAGCAGCTTAAACAGGGTTGGTGCAGATACGCAGTATTTT.

This clonotype showed up just a few times. V and J are TRBV5-1 and TRBJ1-4; no reliable D call. Germline values: CDR1 SGHRS, CDR2 YFSETQ. Trimming took off 5 bases at V and 8 bases at J, with 16 bases between the two ends. The CDR3 runs to 14 residues. The CDR3 loop reads CASRPVSAEEKLFF. Written as DNA, the CDR3 is TGCGCCAGCAGACCGGTCTCGGCTGAGGAAAAACTGTTTTTT.

The table lists this clonotype with a few counts. This rearrangement joins TRBV20-1 to TRBJ2-7; 8 positions agree with TRBD2. With V trimmed by 4 bases and J by 2 bases, 10 bases remained unmatched. CDR1 and CDR2 from the germline V gene are DFQATT and SNEGSKA (reference sequence). The CDR3 is made up of 15 amino acids. CDR3 nucleotides: TGCAGTGCTAACGGGGGGGCTAGCAAAGCCTACGAGCAGTACTTC. Translation gives CSANGGASKAYEQYF.

This clonotype came up many times. This rearrangement joins TRBV10-3 to TRBJ2-7; D unresolved. With 3 bases removed from V and 6 bases from J, the gap between germline ends came to 9 bases. Germline CDR1 is ENHRY and CDR2 is SYGVKD. The CDR3 covers 12 residues. The CDR3 protein is CAISDRPGEQYF. CDR3 nucleotide sequence: TGTGCCATCAGTGACAGGCCGGGCGAGCAGTACTTC.

This clonotype has more than one count but fewer than ten. The V call is TRBV5-5, the J call TRBJ1-1; D is possibly TRBD1 (5 bases). In germline, CDR1 is SGHKS, CDR2 YYEKEE (reference sequence). The CDR3 loop spans 15 amino acids. Trimming pared 3 bases from V and 3 bases from J, leaving 15 bases between. CDR3 amino acids: CASSWGNIGDTEAFF. The CDR3 DNA reads TGTGCCAGCAGCTGGGGCAATATAGGGGACACTGAAGCTTTCTTT.

This clonotype has more than one count but fewer than ten. This rearrangement joins TRBV20-1 to TRBJ2-2; 9 positions match TRBD2. Germline V gene data show CDR1 as DFQATT and CDR2 as SNEGSKA (reference sequence). Trimming removed 6 bases from V and 1 base from J; junction bases left unmatched: 9. This CDR3 has 16 amino acids. CDR3 DNA sequence: TGCAGTGCCCCGGGGAGCGGGAGGCAGAACACCGGGGAGCTGTTTTTT. This encodes CSAPGSGRQNTGELFF.

V usage is TRBV20-1 and J usage is TRBJ2-7, with 13 positions matching TRBD2. Trimming at V came to 6 bases and at J to 5 bases, leaving 10 bases not matched to a gene. The CDR3 loop spans 15 amino acids. Germline assignment: CDR1 DFQATT and CDR2 SNEGSKA (reference sequence). The CDR3 is CSAPAPGLAGDEQYF. CDR3 DNA sequence: TGCAGTGCCCCGGCCCCCGGACTAGCGGGGGACGAGCAGTACTTC.

Many counts were recorded for this clonotype. The V gene is TRBV20-1, the J gene TRBJ2-7; 11 bases line up with TRBD2. From germline, CDR1 is DFQATT and CDR2 SNEGSKA (reference sequence). V dropped 2 bases and J dropped 7; count of bases not matched to a gene: 1. The CDR3 is 12 residues long. CDR3 nucleotide sequence: TGCAGTGCTAGACTAGCGGGAGGAGAGCAGTACTTC. This gives the protein CSARLAGGEQYF.

This clonotype came up a few times. The rearrangement uses TRBV20-1 and TRBJ2-5, with TRBD2 matching over 7 bases. CDR1 is DFQATT, CDR2 SNEGSKA, per germline (reference sequence). There are 15 residues in the CDR3. The J segment lost 0 bases and the V segment lost 7 bases, leaving 11 bases of the junction unmatched. The CDR3 loop reads CSVKRGSLYQETQYF. The CDR3, as DNA: TGCAGTGTGAAGCGGGGCTCCCTGTACCAAGAGACCCAGTACTTC.

This clonotype was counted ten times or more. CDR3 region: CSVGRRISTDTQYF. The CDR3 nucleotides read TGCAGCGTGGGGAGACGCATCTCGACAGATACGCAGTATTTT. The chain links TRBV29-1 to TRBJ2-3; D perhaps matches TRBD2 (5 bases). The CDR3 covers 14 residues. Germline V gene lookup returns CDR1 SQVTM and CDR2 ANQGSEA. Trimming removed 6 bases from V and 3 bases from J, with 16 bases in between.

This clonotype was observed many times. The V and J genes are TRBV5-1 and TRBJ2-5, with 7 bases that match TRBD2. V lost 4 bases and J lost 0; bases outside the gene matches: 9. The CDR3 consists of 16 residues. Germline-derived CDR1 and CDR2 are SGHRS and YFSETQ. The CDR3 protein is CASSTSSGAYQETQYF. In nucleotides, the CDR3 is TGCGCCAGCAGCACCTCTAGCGGAGCGTACCAAGAGACCCAGTACTTC.

This clonotype has only a few counts. This CDR3 reads CSARGSNEQYF. The CDR3 DNA is TGCAGTGCTAGGGGGTCGAACGAGCAGTACTTC. The V gene is TRBV20-1, the J gene TRBJ2-7, with D unresolved. CDR1 and CDR2 from the germline V gene are DFQATT and SNEGSKA (reference sequence). V lost 3 bases and J lost 5, with 8 bases in between. This CDR3 region has 11 residues.

The genes are TRBV20-1 and TRBJ1-5; 8 nucleotides align to TRBD1. The germline gives CDR1 DFQATT, CDR2 SNEGSKA (reference sequence). Trimming cost V 3 bases and J 6 bases; bases outside gene matches: 7. The CDR3 spans 14 residues. CDR3 sequence (DNA): TGCAGTGCTAGTAGGGCAGGGGGCCTTCAGCCCCAGCATTTT. Translated: CSASRAGGLQPQHF.

This clonotype was seen only a few times. The V gene is TRBV7-2, the J gene TRBJ1-1; no definite D call. CDR3 length equals 13 residues. The ends were cut back, 8 bases at V and 1 base at J, with 11 bases in the middle. Germline-derived CDR1 and CDR2 are SGHTA and FQGNSA. The CDR3 bases are TGTGCCAGCGGAGTTCAGCGGAACACTGAAGCTTTCTTT. This sequence encodes CASGVQRNTEAFF. The entire variable domain, with the rest obtained from reference TRBV7-2 and TRBJ1-1, is as follows: GAGVSQSPSNKVTEKGKDVELRCDPISGHTALYWYRQSLGQGLEFLIYFQGNSAPDKSGLPSDRFSAERTGGSVSTLTIQRTQQEDSAVYLCASGVQRNTEAFFGQGTRLTVV.

This clonotype appeared a few times. The chain couples TRBV12-3 or TRBV12-4 to TRBJ2-1; D perhaps matches TRBD2 (5 bases). Trimming took 8 bases from V and 10 from J, leaving 12 bases between them. The CDR3 consists of 11 residues. The chain's CDR3 is CASERVAEQFF. In DNA, the CDR3 is TGTGCCAGCGAGAGGGTCGCCGAGCAGTTCTTC.

This clonotype showed up just a few times. The rearrangement uses TRBV6-5 and TRBJ2-5; D may correspond to TRBD1 or TRBD2 (6 bases each). Looked up from germline, CDR1 is MNHEY and CDR2 is SVGAGI. V gave up 0 bases and J gave up 5 bases, with 13 bases separating them. The CDR3 loop spans 15 amino acids. CDR3 loop: CASSYSTGALETQYF. The CDR3 region has the DNA TGTGCCAGCAGTTACTCGACGGGGGCGCTTGAGACCCAGTACTTC.

This clonotype has just a few counts. The chain recombines TRBV29-1 with TRBJ2-1; 9 nucleotides match TRBD2. CDR1 SQVTM and CDR2 ANQGSEA come from the germline V gene. V was clipped by 0 bases and J by 3 bases; unmatched bases: 9. CDR3 length: 17 residues. The CDR3 loop is CSVEERLALAGYNEQFF. The CDR3 coding sequence is TGCAGCGTTGAAGAACGATTAGCACTAGCGGGCTACAATGAGCAGTTCTTC.

Many counts were recorded for this clonotype. V and J are TRBV7-9 and TRBJ2-1; no clear D. The length of the CDR3 is 13 residues. The germline CDR1 and CDR2 sequences are SEHNR and FQNEAQ (reference sequence). V dropped 7 bases and J dropped 10 bases, with 17 bases sitting between them. CDR3 protein: CASTLLSTQEQFF. The CDR3 DNA is TGTGCCAGCACCCTTTTATCCACTCAAGAGCAGTTCTTC.

This clonotype was detected only a few times. The V gene is TRBV28, the J gene TRBJ2-6; D is tentatively TRBD1 or TRBD2 (5 bases each). The CDR3 has 14 amino acids. Germline V lookup: CDR1 MDHEN, CDR2 SYDVKM. Trimming stripped 7 bases from V and 0 bases from J, with 7 bases between. Here the CDR3 DNA reads TGTGCCAGCAAGAGGGGCTCTGGGGCCAACGTCCTGACTTTC. It translates to CASKRGSGANVLTF.

The chain uses TRBV30 and TRBJ1-1, with no clear D. Trimming cost V 0 bases and J 11 bases, with 10 bases left between them. CDR3 length equals 11 residues. The V gene's germline CDR1 is GTSNPN and CDR2 SVGIG (reference sequence). CDR3 nucleotide sequence: TGTGCCTGGAGTGTACGGGGTCAGGCTTTCTTT. Encoded protein: CAWSVRGQAFF.

V and J are TRBV10-1 and TRBJ2-1; D possibly corresponds to TRBD1 (6 bases). Trimming took 0 bases from V and 10 from J, leaving 16 bases between them. The CDR3 is 15 amino acids. Germline V gives CDR1 WNHNN, CDR2 SYGVQD (reference sequence). As DNA, the CDR3 is TGCGCCAGCAGTGAGTCAGGATCAACCAGGGGCGAGCAGTTCTTC. This codes for CASSESGSTRGEQFF.

The chain links TRBV18 to TRBJ2-7; either TRBD1 or TRBD2 may fit D (5 bases each). Germline loops: CDR1 KGHSH, CDR2 LQKENI. The CDR3 runs 14 residues. V lost 3 bases and J lost 5, with 14 bases in between. CDR3 bases: TGTGCCAGCTCACCCACGGGACCAGGAGACGAGCAGTACTTC. Encoded protein: CASSPTGPGDEQYF.

V is TRBV7-6 and J is TRBJ2-1; TRBD2 agrees at 8 bases. Losses at the gene ends were 5 bases for V and 2 bases for J; bases not matched to a gene: 8. The V gene's germline CDR1 is SGHVS and CDR2 FNYEAQ. The CDR3 runs 16 residues. DNA for the CDR3: TGTGCCAGCAGCAGATCAAGCGGGAGCCCCTACAATGAGCAGTTCTTC. The encoded protein is CASSRSSGSPYNEQFF.

This clonotype was detected a few times. V is TRBV6-2 or TRBV6-3 and J is TRBJ2-1; the D gene is possibly TRBD1 (7 bases). There are 16 residues in the CDR3. V was pared by 6 bases and J by 2 bases, with 17 bases between. The germline CDR1 and CDR2 sequences are MNHEY and SVGEGT. CDR3 residues: CASSRRRGAAYNEQFF. Written as DNA, the CDR3 is TGTGCCAGCAGCCGCCGCAGGGGGGCAGCCTACAATGAGCAGTTCTTC.

The V call is TRBV20-1, the J call TRBJ2-3; no definite D call. CDR3 length: 14 amino acids. CDR1 and CDR2 (germline): DFQATT, SNEGSKA (reference sequence). Between the trimmed V and J ends, which lost 1 base and 1 base, there was a span of 9 bases. The CDR3: CSARVGPGTDTQYF. For the CDR3, the DNA is TGCAGTGCTAGAGTGGGCCCTGGCACAGATACGCAGTATTTT.